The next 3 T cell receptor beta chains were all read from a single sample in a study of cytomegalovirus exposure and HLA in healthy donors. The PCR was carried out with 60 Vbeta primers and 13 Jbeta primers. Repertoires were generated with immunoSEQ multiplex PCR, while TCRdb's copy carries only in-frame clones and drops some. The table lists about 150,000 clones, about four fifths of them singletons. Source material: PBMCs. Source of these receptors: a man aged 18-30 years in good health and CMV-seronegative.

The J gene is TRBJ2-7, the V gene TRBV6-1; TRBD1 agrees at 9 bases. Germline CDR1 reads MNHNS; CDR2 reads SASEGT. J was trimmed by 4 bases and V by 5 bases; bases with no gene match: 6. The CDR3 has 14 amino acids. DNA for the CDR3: TGTGCCAGCAGTATCGGGACAGGGCTTTACGAGCAGTACTTC. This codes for CASSIGTGLYEQYF.

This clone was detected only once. This chain's CDR3 is CASRGGETQYF. The CDR3 region has the DNA TGTGCCAGCAGGGGGGGAGAGACCCAGTACTTC. The chain joins TRBV6-6 to TRBJ2-5; maybe TRBD2 (6 bases). Germline CDR1 and CDR2: MNHNY and SVGAGI (reference sequence). Trimming removed 6 bases from V and 4 bases from J, with 6 bases in between. The CDR3 is 11 amino acids.

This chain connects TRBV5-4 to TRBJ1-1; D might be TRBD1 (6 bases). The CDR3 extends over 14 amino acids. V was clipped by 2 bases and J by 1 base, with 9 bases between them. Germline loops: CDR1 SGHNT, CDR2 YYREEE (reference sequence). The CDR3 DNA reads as TGTGCCAGCAGCTTAGGACAGCCGAACACTGAAGCTTTCTTT. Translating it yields CASSLGQPNTEAFF.